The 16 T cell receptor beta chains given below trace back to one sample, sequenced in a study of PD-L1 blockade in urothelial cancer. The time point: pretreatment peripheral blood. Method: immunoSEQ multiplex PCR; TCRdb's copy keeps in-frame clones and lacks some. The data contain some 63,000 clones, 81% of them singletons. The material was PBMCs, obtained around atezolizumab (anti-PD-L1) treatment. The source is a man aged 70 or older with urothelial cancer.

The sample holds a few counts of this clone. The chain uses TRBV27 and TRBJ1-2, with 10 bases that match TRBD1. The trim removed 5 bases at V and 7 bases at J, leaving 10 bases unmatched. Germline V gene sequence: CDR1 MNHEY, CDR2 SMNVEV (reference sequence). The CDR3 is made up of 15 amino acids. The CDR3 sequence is CASSSTRQGASGYTF. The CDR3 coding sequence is TGTGCCAGCAGTAGTACGCGACAGGGGGCGTCTGGCTACACCTTC.

The CDR3 loop is CASSAPGLQETQYF. The CDR3 DNA reads as TGTGCCAGCAGCGCCCCGGGACTCCAAGAGACCCAGTACTTC. The gene calls are TRBV9 and TRBJ2-5; tentative D call: TRBD2 (6 bases). Trimming pared 3 bases from V and 1 base from J, leaving 10 bases between. The CDR3 loop spans 14 amino acids. Germline lookup yields CDR1 SGDLS and CDR2 YYNGEE.

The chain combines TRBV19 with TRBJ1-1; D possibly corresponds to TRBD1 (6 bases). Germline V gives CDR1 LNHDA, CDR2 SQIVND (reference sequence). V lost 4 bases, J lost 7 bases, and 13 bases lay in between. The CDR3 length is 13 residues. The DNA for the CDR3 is TGTGCCAGTAGTACGAAGGGGGGGGTTGAAGCTTTCTTT. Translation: CASSTKGGVEAFF. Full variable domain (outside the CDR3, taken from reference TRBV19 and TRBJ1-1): DGGITQSPKYLFRKEGQNVTLSCEQNLNHDAMYWYRQDPGQGLRLIYYSQIVNDFQKGDIAEGYSVSREKKESFPLTVTSAQKNPTAFYLCASSTKGGVEAFFGQGTRLTVV.

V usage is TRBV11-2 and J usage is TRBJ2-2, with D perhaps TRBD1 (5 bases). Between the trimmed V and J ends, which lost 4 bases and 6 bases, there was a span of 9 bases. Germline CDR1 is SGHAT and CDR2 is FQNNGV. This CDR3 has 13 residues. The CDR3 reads CASSSSGSGELFF. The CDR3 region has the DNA TGTGCCAGCAGCTCCTCAGGGTCCGGGGAGCTGTTTTTT.

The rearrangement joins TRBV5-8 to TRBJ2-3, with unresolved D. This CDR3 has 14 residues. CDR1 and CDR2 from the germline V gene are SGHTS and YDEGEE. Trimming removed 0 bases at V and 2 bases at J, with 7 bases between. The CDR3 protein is CASSLAVSTDTQYF. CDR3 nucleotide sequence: TGTGCCAGCAGCTTGGCTGTTTCCACAGATACGCAGTATTTT. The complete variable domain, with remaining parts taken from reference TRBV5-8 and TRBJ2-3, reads EAGVTQSPTHLIKTRGQQATLRCSPISGHTSVYWYQQALGLGLQFLLWYDEGEERNRGNFPPRFSGRQFPNYSSELNVNALELEDSALYLCASSLAVSTDTQYFGPGTRLTVL.

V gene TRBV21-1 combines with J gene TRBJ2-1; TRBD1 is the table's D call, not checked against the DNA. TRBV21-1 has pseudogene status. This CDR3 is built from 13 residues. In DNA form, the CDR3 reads TGTGCCAGCAGCGGACAAACCTACAATGAGCAGTTCTTC. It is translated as CASSGQTYNEQFF.

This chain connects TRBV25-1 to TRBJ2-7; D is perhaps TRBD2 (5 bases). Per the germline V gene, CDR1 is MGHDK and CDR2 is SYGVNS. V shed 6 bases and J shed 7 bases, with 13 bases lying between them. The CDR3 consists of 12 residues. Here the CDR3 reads CASREAGREQYF. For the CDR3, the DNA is TGTGCCAGCAGGGAGGCAGGAAGGGAGCAGTACTTC.

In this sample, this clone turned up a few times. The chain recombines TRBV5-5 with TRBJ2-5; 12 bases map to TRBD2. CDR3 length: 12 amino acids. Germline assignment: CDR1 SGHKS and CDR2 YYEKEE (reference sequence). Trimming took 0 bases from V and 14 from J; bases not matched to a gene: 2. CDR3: CASSLVLAGGYF. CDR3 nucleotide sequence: TGTGCCAGCAGCTTGGTACTAGCGGGGGGCTACTTC.

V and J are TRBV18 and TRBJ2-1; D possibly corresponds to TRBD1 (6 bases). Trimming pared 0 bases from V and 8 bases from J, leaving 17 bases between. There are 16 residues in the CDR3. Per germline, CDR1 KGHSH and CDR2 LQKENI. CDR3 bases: TGTGCCAGCTCACCACCGGCCGGGACAAGGGGCGATGAGCAGTTCTTC. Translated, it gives CASSPPAGTRGDEQFF.

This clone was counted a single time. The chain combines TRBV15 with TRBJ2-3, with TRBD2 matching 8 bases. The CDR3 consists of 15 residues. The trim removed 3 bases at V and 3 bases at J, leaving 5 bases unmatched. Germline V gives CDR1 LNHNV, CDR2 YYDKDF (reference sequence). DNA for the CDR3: TGTGCCACCAGCAGCGCGGGAGGATATACAGATACGCAGTATTTT. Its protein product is CATSSAGGYTDTQYF.

The CDR3 spells CASSLETGGYGYTF. In DNA, the CDR3 is TGTGCCAGCAGCTTAGAAACAGGGGGCTATGGCTACACCTTC. This chain uses TRBV11-1 with TRBJ1-2, with 8 bases fitting TRBD1. This CDR3 has 14 amino acids. J lost 4 bases, V lost 1 base, and 2 bases had no gene match. The V gene's germline CDR1 is SGHAT and CDR2 FQDESV (reference sequence).

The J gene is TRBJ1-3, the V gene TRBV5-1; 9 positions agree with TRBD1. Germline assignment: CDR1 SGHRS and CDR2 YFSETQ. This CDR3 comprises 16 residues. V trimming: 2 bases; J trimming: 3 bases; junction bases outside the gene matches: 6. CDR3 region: CASSFQGQGYGNTIYF. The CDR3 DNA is TGCGCCAGCAGCTTCCAGGGACAGGGTTATGGAAACACCATATATTTT. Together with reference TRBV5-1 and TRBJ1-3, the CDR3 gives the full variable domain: KAGVTQTPRYLIKTRGQQVTLSCSPISGHRSVSWYQQTPGQGLQFLFEYFSETQRNKGNFPGRFSGRQFSNSRSEMNVSTLELGDSALYLCASSFQGQGYGNTIYFGEGSWLTVV.

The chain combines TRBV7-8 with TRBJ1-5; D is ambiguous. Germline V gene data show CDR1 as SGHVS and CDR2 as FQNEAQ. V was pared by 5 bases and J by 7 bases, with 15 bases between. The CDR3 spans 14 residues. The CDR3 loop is CASSRGGLSQPQHF. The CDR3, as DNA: TGTGCCAGCAGCCGCGGCGGCTTAAGCCAGCCCCAGCATTTT.

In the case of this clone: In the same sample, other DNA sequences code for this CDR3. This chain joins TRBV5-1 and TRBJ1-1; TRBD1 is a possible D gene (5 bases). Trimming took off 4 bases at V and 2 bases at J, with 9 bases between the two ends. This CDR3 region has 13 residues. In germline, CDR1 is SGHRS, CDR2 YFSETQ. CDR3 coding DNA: TGCGCCAGCAGCCGAGACAGCAACACTGAAGCTTTCTTT. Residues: CASSRDSNTEAFF.

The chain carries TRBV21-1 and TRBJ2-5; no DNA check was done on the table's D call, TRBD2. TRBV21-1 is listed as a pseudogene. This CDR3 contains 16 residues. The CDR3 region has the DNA TGTGCCAGCAGCAAAGTGTTAGGAGCGTTCCAAGAGACCCAGTACTTC. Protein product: CASSKVLGAFQETQYF.

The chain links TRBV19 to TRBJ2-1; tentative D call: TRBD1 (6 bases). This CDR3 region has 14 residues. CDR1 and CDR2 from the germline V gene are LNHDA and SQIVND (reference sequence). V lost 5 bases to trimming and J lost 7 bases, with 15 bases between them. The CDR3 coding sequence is TGTGCCAGTAGTGTCTCGGTGGGGGCGAATGAGCAGTTCTTC. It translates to CASSVSVGANEQFF.